These 14 T cell receptor beta chains originate from one sample sequenced in a study of blood T cell repertoires in COVID-19. Assay used: immunoSEQ multiplex PCR; TCRdb lists only in-frame clones, some missing. The repertoire holds about 210,000 clones, with less than 90% as singletons. Sequencing used peripheral blood. The receptors originated from a woman older than 75 with COVID-19, enrolled during active disease.

This clone was seen only a few times. V usage is TRBV6-5 and J usage is TRBJ1-5; no clear D gene. This CDR3 spans 12 amino acids. Germline V gene sequence: CDR1 MNHEY, CDR2 SVGAGI. V lost 7 bases to trimming and J lost 7 bases, with 11 bases between them. In DNA, the CDR3 is TGTGCCAGCAACTCCCAAGAGCAGCCCCAGCATTTT. Translation gives CASNSQEQPQHF.

This clone appeared once. The chain carries TRBV7-9 and TRBJ1-6; no reliable D call. The CDR3 consists of 18 residues. Trimming left V 3 bases short and J 0 bases short, with 15 bases between. The germline V gene has CDR1 SEHNR and CDR2 FQNEAQ (reference sequence). The CDR3 nucleotides are TGTGCCAGCAGCTTCGCCCAAAGTGGGAGCTCCTATAATTCACCCCTCCACTTT. This gives the protein CASSFAQSGSSYNSPLHF.

This rearrangement joins TRBV6-5 to TRBJ2-7, with D maybe TRBD1 (6 bases). Trimming took 6 bases from V and 4 from J, leaving 10 bases between them. The CDR3 extends over 12 amino acids. Germline assignment: CDR1 MNHEY and CDR2 SVGAGI. As DNA, the CDR3 is TGTGCCAGCAGAAAGGACAGTTACGAGCAGTACTTC. It yields the protein CASRKDSYEQYF.

The chain has TRBV6-2 or TRBV6-3 and TRBJ1-6, with TRBD1 identical over 9 bases. Germline V gene lookup returns CDR1 MNHEY and CDR2 SVGEGT. The CDR3 is 19 amino acids. The V and J ends lost 0 bases and 7 bases, in that order; junction bases with no gene match: 13. In DNA, the CDR3 is TGTGCCAGCAGTTACTCCGGGACAGGGTTACTCGGAAAGAATTCACCCCTCCACTTT. Residues: CASSYSGTGLLGKNSPLHF.

V gene TRBV3-1 (or the pseudogene TRBV3-2) combines with J gene TRBJ1-1, with D hard to call. Germline V gene data show CDR1 as LGHDT and CDR2 as YNNKEL (reference sequence). V lost 4 bases to trimming and J lost 1 base, with 4 bases between them. The CDR3 totals 12 residues. The CDR3 here is CASSLKNTEAFF. The CDR3 bases are TGTGCCAGCAGCCTAAAGAACACTGAAGCTTTCTTT.

The chain has TRBV4-2 and TRBJ2-7, with 10 bases that match TRBD1. V was clipped by 5 bases and J by 6 bases; unmatched bases: 10. The germline CDR1 and CDR2 sequences are LGHNA and YNFKEQ. The CDR3 loop spans 15 amino acids. The DNA for the CDR3 is TGTGCCAGCAGCGGACAACCGGGACAGGGGTTCGAGCAGTACTTC. Amino acids: CASSGQPGQGFEQYF.

The chain employs TRBV3-1 (or the pseudogene TRBV3-2) and TRBJ1-2, with a possible D match to TRBD1 (6 bases). V lost 8 bases and J lost 2, with 30 bases in between. The V gene's germline CDR1 is LGHDT and CDR2 YNNKEL (reference sequence). This CDR3 has 19 residues. The CDR3 reads CASAPLLMNRALQNYGYTF. CDR3 nucleotides: TGTGCCAGCGCGCCTCTGCTGATGAACAGGGCTTTACAGAACTATGGCTACACCTTC.

The chain employs TRBV5-4 and TRBJ1-1, with no clear D. Per the germline V gene, CDR1 is SGHNT and CDR2 is YYREEE (reference sequence). Between the trimmed V and J ends, which lost 6 bases and 8 bases, there was a span of 17 bases. The CDR3 contains 13 residues. CDR3 nucleotides: TGTGCCAGCACCTTTTGGCCGGACTCAGAAGCTTTCTTT. Its translation is CASTFWPDSEAFF.

The rearrangement uses TRBV4-1 and TRBJ1-1, with a tentative D call TRBD1 (5 bases). V was shortened by 6 bases and J by 0 bases, with 8 bases between the two germline ends. The CDR3 is 13 amino acids. Germline V CDR1 and CDR2: MGHRA, YSYEKL. The CDR3 here is CASRKGLNTEAFF. The CDR3 DNA reads as TGCGCCAGCAGGAAGGGGTTGAACACTGAAGCTTTCTTT.

The gene calls are TRBV19 and TRBJ1-1; a possible D gene is TRBD1 (5 bases). V dropped 4 bases and J dropped 5 bases, with 17 bases sitting between them. CDR3 length: 15 residues. Germline CDR1 is LNHDA and CDR2 is SQIVND (reference sequence). CDR3 bases: TGTGCCAGTAGTAAGGAGCTAAGGGGTCGTACTGAAGCTTTCTTT. It codes for CASSKELRGRTEAFF. Variable domain in full (rest from reference TRBV19 and TRBJ1-1): DGGITQSPKYLFRKEGQNVTLSCEQNLNHDAMYWYRQDPGQGLRLIYYSQIVNDFQKGDIAEGYSVSREKKESFPLTVTSAQKNPTAFYLCASSKELRGRTEAFFGQGTRLTVV.

V usage is TRBV5-1 and J usage is TRBJ2-3; D is unclear. Germline CDR1 SGHRS, CDR2 YFSETQ. This CDR3 is 18 amino acids long. V gave up 2 bases and J gave up 0 bases, with 19 bases separating them. CDR3 protein: CASSLGSVPGASTDTQYF. For the CDR3, the DNA is TGCGCCAGCAGCTTAGGTTCCGTTCCAGGCGCTAGCACAGATACGCAGTATTTT.

The chain has TRBV14 and TRBJ2-5; 8 bases are shared with TRBD2. Germline V gene data show CDR1 as SGHDN and CDR2 as FVKESK. After removal of 1 base from V and 6 bases from J, the junction contained 10 bases not matched to a gene. The CDR3 loop spans 16 amino acids. CDR3 sequence (DNA): TGTGCCAGCAGCCAAGGAATCGGGGGGGCCGGAAAGACCCAGTACTTC. Protein sequence: CASSQGIGGAGKTQYF.

This clone was detected only a few times. The gene calls are TRBV10-2 and TRBJ2-7; 9 bases match TRBD1. CDR1 WSHSY and CDR2 SAAADI come from the germline V gene. The length of the CDR3 is 16 residues. Germline trimming cut 4 bases from V and 2 bases from J; bases unmatched to any gene: 9. This CDR3 reads CASSASGTGSPYEQYF. Here the CDR3 DNA reads TGCGCCAGCAGTGCGTCCGGGACAGGGTCTCCCTACGAGCAGTACTTC.

This clone came up a few times. The chain carries TRBV5-1 and TRBJ1-4, with TRBD1 identical over 8 bases. This CDR3 comprises 17 residues. V dropped 7 bases and J dropped 7; count of bases not matched to a gene: 18. Germline V gene data show CDR1 as SGHRS and CDR2 as YFSETQ. DNA for the CDR3: TGCGCCAGCTCCCGAGCAGGACTAGGGACAGGAGGTGAAAAACTGTTTTTT. Its translation is CASSRAGLGTGGEKLFF.